One sample yielded the 2 T cell receptor beta chains listed below, sequenced in a study of monozygotic twins with inflammatory bowel disease. TCRdb reanalyzed the 5' RACE reads, giving one entry per CDR3 protein sequence and no DNA. This sample's table has 200,000 to 250,000 distinct CDR3 sequences. The sequencing sample was made of blood. The receptors derive from a human donor with ulcerative colitis or Crohn's disease, or a healthy co-twin of an affected twin (not recorded which).

The V call is TRBV7-9, the J call TRBJ2-1; TCRdb returns TRBD2, unconfirmable since there is no DNA. Germline CDR1 SEHNR, CDR2 FQNEAQ (reference sequence). The CDR3 covers 16 residues. Here the CDR3 reads CASSLSPGPSLNEQFF. Based on the CDR3 plus reference TRBV7-9 and TRBJ2-1, the full variable domain is DTGVSQNPRHKITKRGQNVTFRCDPISEHNRLYWYRQTLGQGPEFLTYFQNEAQLEKSRLLSDRFSAERPKGSFSTLEIQRTEQGDSAMYLCASSLSPGPSLNEQFFGPGTRLTVL.

J is TRBJ1-2 and V is TRBV6-4; TCRdb's D call of TRBD1 is untestable without DNA. Per the germline V gene, CDR1 is MRHNA and CDR2 is SNTAGT. The CDR3 spans 14 residues. CDR3 residues: CASSDSTGGYGYTF.